This T cell receptor (beta chain) was identified in a study of CD8 T cells in Susac syndrome (dated by TCRdb to between 2017 and 2020). Regarding the research as a whole: Of the Susac syndrome patients who were sequenced, about 6 had clinically active disease and eight were in clinical remission. The study used repertoire sequencing to test whether antigen drove CD8+ T cell activation and differentiation in Susac syndrome. The clonality of the CD8+ T cell repertoire was compared across over 9 healthy donors, about 14 Susac syndrome patients and roughly 15 multiple sclerosis patients. At the time of blood withdrawal, Susac syndrome patients were either therapy-naive, taking corticosteroids (with some also receiving IVIg), or on IVIg alone. The study at large found these results: Susac syndrome CD8+ repertoires showed clonal expansion, highest in CD8+ TEMRA cells and greater in clinically active than remitting patients. More than 15 Susac-specific public clones were identified in the total CD8+ repertoire, and 5 or 6 Susac-specific public clones were identified in the CD8+ TEMRA repertoire. The number of individuals in the TCR sequencing and HLA analysis was acknowledged as relatively small.

In the case of this clonotype: This clone's antigen is unknown. Per-base qualities were not stored, and no clone one base away is much larger.

Peripheral blood CD8+ and CD4+ T cells from healthy donors, Susac syndrome patients and multiple sclerosis patients were profiled by high-throughput TCR beta sequencing. The Susac syndrome patients fulfilled recently defined diagnostic criteria for either definite or probable disease. Bulk CD8+ and CD4+ T cells were purified by magnetic negative isolation, whereas CD8+ TEMRA cells were enriched by FACS. Blood was drawn into EDTA tubes, processed within 24 hours, and PBMCs were isolated by density gradient centrifugation. PBMCs intended for TCR sequencing were frozen in liquid nitrogen and were later thawed in a 37 degrees C water bath. The sorted or isolated CD4+, CD8+ and CD8+ TEMRA cells had a purity of 90% or higher. RNA was extracted with the RNeasy kit and roughly 0.45 to 1 ug was reverse transcribed using random hexamers. The immunoSEQ multiplex PCR assay, which covers 54 Vbeta and 13 Jbeta segments, was used to amplify TCR beta CDR3 regions. To correct PCR amplification bias, a synthetic template baseline was used for both primer optimization and computational correction. The published analysis was carried out like this. Only productive sequences were kept, with reads annotated to V, D and J genes according to IMGT and analyzed in immunoSEQ Analyzer. Clonality was computed as one minus Shannon entropy normalized by log2 of the number of productive unique sequences. For each patient and control, public and private clones were evaluated among the 100 most prevalent clones. Clones were defined as Susac-specific if absent from the healthy and MS cohorts, from 1052 published viral clones and from other ImmuneACCESS disease sequences. Using fastp trimming at Q25 and MiXCR clonotype assembly, TCRdb reanalyzed the public sequencing data and kept in-frame beta chains. Records with the same CDR3 protein are collapsed into one entry carrying the most frequent genes and DNA. Clone size and V and J calls follow TCRdb, not the original study. The sample table lists tens of thousands of distinct CDR3 sequences, 85% to 95% of them with a count of one. The ten largest clones capture approximately 0.92% of the sample.

CDR1 and CDR2, looked up from the germline V gene (reference sequence), are MNHEY and SMNVEV. The CDR3 contains 16 residues, cysteine and phenylalanine counted. The kept DNA is CDR3 alone, 48 bases in frame from the first base. V is pared back by 8 bases and J by 0 bases, with 14 bases lying between the germline termini. Sequencing was done on a sample of CD8+ T cells from PBMCs. The sequence was obtained from a human donor with Susac syndrome. The chain is assembled from TRBV27 and TRBJ1-6; the D region possibly corresponds to TRBD1 (5 bases align). Here is the DNA: TGTGCCAGCCCGGGACGGCGGAGCTCCTATAATTCACCCCTCCACTTT. Its coded protein is CASPGRRSSYNSPLHF.